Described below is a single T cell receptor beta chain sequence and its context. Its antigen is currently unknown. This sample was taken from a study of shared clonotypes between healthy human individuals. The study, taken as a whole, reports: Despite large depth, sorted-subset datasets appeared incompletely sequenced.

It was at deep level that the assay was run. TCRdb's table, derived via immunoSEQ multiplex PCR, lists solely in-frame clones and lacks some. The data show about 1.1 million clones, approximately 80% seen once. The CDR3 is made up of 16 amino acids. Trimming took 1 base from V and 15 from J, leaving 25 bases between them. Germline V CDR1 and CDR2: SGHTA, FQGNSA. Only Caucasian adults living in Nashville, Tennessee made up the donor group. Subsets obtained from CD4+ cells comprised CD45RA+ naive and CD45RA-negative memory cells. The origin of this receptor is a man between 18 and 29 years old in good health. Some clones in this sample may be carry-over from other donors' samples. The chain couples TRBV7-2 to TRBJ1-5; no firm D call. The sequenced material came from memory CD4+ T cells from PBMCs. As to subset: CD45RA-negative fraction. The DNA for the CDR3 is TGTGCCAGCAGCTTAGATGGTGTTAGGGCAGGTTCAGGTTTGCATTTT. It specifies CASSLDGVRAGSGLHF.